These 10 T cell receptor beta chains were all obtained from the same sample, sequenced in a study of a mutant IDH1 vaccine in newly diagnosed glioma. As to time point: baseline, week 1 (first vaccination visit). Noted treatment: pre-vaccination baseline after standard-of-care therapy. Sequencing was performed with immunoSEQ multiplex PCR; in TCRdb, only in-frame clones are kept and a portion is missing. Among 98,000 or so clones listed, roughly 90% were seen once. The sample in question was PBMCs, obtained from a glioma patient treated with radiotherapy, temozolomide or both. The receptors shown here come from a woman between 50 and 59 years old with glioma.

The CDR3, as DNA: TGTGCCAGCAGCATCGGGACGGGGAATGAGCAGTTCTTC. Amino acid sequence: CASSIGTGNEQFF. V gene TRBV7-2 combines with J gene TRBJ2-1; D possibly matches TRBD1 or TRBD2 (5 bases each). The V gene's germline CDR1 is SGHTA and CDR2 FQGNSA. The CDR3 consists of 13 residues. V was trimmed by 5 bases and J by 7 bases, leaving 12 bases between them.

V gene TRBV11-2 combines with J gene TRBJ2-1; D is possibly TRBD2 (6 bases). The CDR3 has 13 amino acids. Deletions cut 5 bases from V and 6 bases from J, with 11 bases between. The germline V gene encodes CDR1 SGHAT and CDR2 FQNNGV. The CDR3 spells CASSPWRGNEQFF. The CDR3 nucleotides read TGTGCCAGCAGCCCCTGGAGGGGCAATGAGCAGTTCTTC.

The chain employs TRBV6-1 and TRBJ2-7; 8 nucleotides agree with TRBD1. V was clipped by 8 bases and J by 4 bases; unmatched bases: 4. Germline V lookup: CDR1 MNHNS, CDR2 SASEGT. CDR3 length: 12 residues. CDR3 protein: CASGDRGYEQYF. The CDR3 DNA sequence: TGTGCCAGCGGAGACAGGGGTTACGAGCAGTACTTC.

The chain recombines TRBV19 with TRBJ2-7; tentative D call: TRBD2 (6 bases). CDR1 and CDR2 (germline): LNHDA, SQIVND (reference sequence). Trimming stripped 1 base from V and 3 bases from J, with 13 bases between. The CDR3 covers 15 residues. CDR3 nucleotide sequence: TGTGCCAGTAGTATAGGTGGCGGGAACATCTACGAGCAGTACTTC. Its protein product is CASSIGGGNIYEQYF.

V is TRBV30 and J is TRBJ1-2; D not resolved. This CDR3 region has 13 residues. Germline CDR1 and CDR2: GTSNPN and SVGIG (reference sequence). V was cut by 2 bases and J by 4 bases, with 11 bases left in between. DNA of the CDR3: TGTGCCTGGAGTTGGAAGGACGCCTATGGCTACACCTTC. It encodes CAWSWKDAYGYTF.

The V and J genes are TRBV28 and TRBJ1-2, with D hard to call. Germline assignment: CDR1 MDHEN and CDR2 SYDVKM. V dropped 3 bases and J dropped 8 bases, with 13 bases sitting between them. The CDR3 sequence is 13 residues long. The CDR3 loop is CASSLGRLGGYTF. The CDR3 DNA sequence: TGTGCCAGCAGTTTGGGGAGGCTGGGCGGCTACACCTTC.

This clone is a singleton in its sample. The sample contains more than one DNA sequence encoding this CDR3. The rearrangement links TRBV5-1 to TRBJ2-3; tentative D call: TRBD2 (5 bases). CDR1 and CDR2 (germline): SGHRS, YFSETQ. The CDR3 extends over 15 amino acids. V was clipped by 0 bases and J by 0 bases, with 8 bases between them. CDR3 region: CASSLVPSSTDTQYF. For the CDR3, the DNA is TGCGCCAGCAGCTTGGTCCCTAGCAGCACAGATACGCAGTATTTT.

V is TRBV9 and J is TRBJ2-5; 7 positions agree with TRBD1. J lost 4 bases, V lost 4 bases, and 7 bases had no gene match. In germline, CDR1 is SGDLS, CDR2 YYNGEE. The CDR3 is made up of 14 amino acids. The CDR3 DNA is TGTGCCAGCAGCCAACGGACAGGAGGAGAGACCCAGTACTTC. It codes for CASSQRTGGETQYF.

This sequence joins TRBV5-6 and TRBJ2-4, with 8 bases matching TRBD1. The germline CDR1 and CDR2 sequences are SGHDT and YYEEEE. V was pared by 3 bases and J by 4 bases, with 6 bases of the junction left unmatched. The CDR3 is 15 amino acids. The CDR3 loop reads CASSSLGTGKNIQYF. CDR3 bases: TGTGCCAGCAGCTCCCTCGGGACAGGAAAAAACATTCAGTACTTC.

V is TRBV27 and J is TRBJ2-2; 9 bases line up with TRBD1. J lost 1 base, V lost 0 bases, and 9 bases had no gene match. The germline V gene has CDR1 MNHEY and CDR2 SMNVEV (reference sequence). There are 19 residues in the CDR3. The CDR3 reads CASSLSKFRGQGNTGELFF. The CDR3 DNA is TGTGCCAGCAGTTTATCGAAGTTTAGGGGACAGGGGAACACCGGGGAGCTGTTTTTT.